The 30 T cell receptor beta chains below come from one sample, sequenced in a study of siplizumab effects on memory and regulatory T cells. Assay: immunoSEQ multiplex PCR; the TCRdb copy retains only in-frame clones and omits some. The sample contains around 99,000 clones, about 92% of which appear only once. Sequenced material: Tregs sorted from blood. Receptor source: a human donor in good health.

The chain uses TRBV2 and TRBJ2-5, with 11 bases matching TRBD2. V lost 7 bases to trimming and J lost 4 bases; unmatched junction nucleotides: 5. The CDR3 is made up of 14 amino acids. Germline V gene lookup returns CDR1 SNHLY and CDR2 FYNNEI. In DNA form, the CDR3 reads TGTGCCAGCACCCTCGGACTAGCGGGAGAGACCCAGTACTTC. The encoded protein is CASTLGLAGETQYF.

The V and J genes are TRBV19 and TRBJ1-6, with 10 bases that match TRBD1. V shed 5 bases, J shed 14 bases, and the junction held 6 bases outside the gene matches. The CDR3 consists of 13 residues. Germline V gene sequence: CDR1 LNHDA, CDR2 SQIVND (reference sequence). CDR3 protein: CASSETGGQSLHF. Here the CDR3 DNA reads TGTGCCAGTAGTGAGACAGGGGGCCAGTCCCTCCACTTT.

The chain couples TRBV2 to TRBJ2-5; 9 bases fit TRBD2. The V and J ends lost 4 bases and 5 bases, in that order; junction bases with no gene match: 8. Germline V gene lookup returns CDR1 SNHLY and CDR2 FYNNEI. CDR3 size: 15 residues. The CDR3 protein is CASSALAGVRETQYF. DNA for the CDR3: TGTGCCAGCAGTGCGTTAGCGGGAGTGCGGGAGACCCAGTACTTC.

This sequence joins TRBV19 and TRBJ1-5, with TRBD1 matching 7 bases. Germline V gene sequence: CDR1 LNHDA, CDR2 SQIVND (reference sequence). Losses at the gene ends were 7 bases for V and 0 bases for J; bases not matched to a gene: 3. The length of the CDR3 is 14 residues. The CDR3 reads CASMGQYSNQPQHF. As DNA, the CDR3 is TGTGCCAGTATGGGACAGTATAGCAATCAGCCCCAGCATTTT.

J is TRBJ2-7 and V is TRBV20-1; D call uncertain. This CDR3 comprises 10 residues. Germline CDR1 DFQATT, CDR2 SNEGSKA (reference sequence). V lost 7 bases and J lost 2, with 6 bases in between. CDR3 protein: CSVGAYEQYF. The CDR3 coding sequence is TGCAGTGTTGGGGCCTACGAGCAGTACTTC.

The chain joins TRBV30 to TRBJ1-3; possible D gene TRBD1, 6 bases. V was trimmed by 2 bases and J by 8 bases, leaving 16 bases between them. The CDR3 extends over 14 amino acids. The germline V gene encodes CDR1 GTSNPN and CDR2 SVGIG (reference sequence). This chain's CDR3 is CAWSRTVKEDTIYF. CDR3 DNA: TGTGCCTGGAGTAGGACAGTCAAGGAGGACACCATATATTTT. Drawing the rest from reference TRBV30 and TRBJ1-3, the complete variable domain is SQTIHQWPATLVQPVGSPLSLECTVEGTSNPNLYWYRQAAGRGLQLLFYSVGIGQISSEVPQNLSASRPQDRQFILSSKKLLLSDSGFYLCAWSRTVKEDTIYFGEGSWLTVV.

CDR3 sequence reads: CASGPRLYNEQFF. The CDR3 bases are TGTGCTAGTGGACCCCGACTTTACAATGAGCAGTTCTTC. This chain connects TRBV12-5 to TRBJ2-1; D remains unclear. CDR1 and CDR2 (germline): LGHNT, FRNRAP. The length of the CDR3 is 13 residues. V was clipped by 6 bases and J by 4 bases, with 10 bases between them.

The V gene is TRBV11-2, the J gene TRBJ2-2; 10 bases map to TRBD2. The germline gives CDR1 SGHAT, CDR2 FQNNGV. J gave up 2 bases and V 4 bases, and 13 bases lay outside the gene matches. CDR3 length equals 19 residues. CDR3 nucleotide sequence: TGTGCCAGCAGCTCCGCCCCGCCGAGCGGGAGGGATAACACCGGGGAGCTGTTTTTT. The encoded protein is CASSSAPPSGRDNTGELFF.

V is TRBV18 and J is TRBJ2-7, with 7 bases that match TRBD1. V lost 1 base and J lost 4; bases outside the gene matches: 4. Germline assignment: CDR1 KGHSH and CDR2 LQKENI. There are 14 residues in the CDR3. The CDR3 here is CASSPLQGEYEQYF. DNA of the CDR3: TGTGCCAGCTCACCACTTCAGGGGGAATACGAGCAGTACTTC.

In this sample, this clone turned up once. This sample includes further DNA sequences coding for the same CDR3. V usage is TRBV10-3 and J usage is TRBJ1-3; 7 bases align to TRBD1. V gave up 8 bases and J gave up 0 bases; unmatched junction bases: 1. Looked up from germline, CDR1 is ENHRY and CDR2 is SYGVKD. This CDR3 region has 13 residues. CDR3 region: CAISGGSGNTIYF. The DNA of the CDR3 is TGTGCCATCTCAGGGGGCTCTGGAAACACCATATATTTT.

This clone was counted once. The chain couples TRBV5-1 to TRBJ2-2, with D perhaps TRBD2 (6 bases). Germline assignment: CDR1 SGHRS and CDR2 YFSETQ. The length of the CDR3 is 13 residues. V dropped 4 bases and J dropped 5 bases, with 9 bases sitting between them. CDR3 DNA: TGCGCCAGCAGCCCCGGAGGGACCGGGGAGCTGTTTTTT. Protein: CASSPGGTGELFF. The whole variable domain, remainder taken from reference TRBV5-1 and TRBJ2-2, is KAGVTQTPRYLIKTRGQQVTLSCSPISGHRSVSWYQQTPGQGLQFLFEYFSETQRNKGNFPGRFSGRQFSNSRSEMNVSTLELGDSALYLCASSPGGTGELFFGEGSRLTVL.

The sample holds one count of this clone. The CDR3 is CASSEGQGVSSPLHF. The CDR3 coding sequence is TGTGCCAGCAGCGAGGGACAGGGGGTGAGTTCACCCCTCCACTTT. The chain has TRBV5-4 and TRBJ1-6, with TRBD1 identical over 11 bases. Germline V CDR1 and CDR2: SGHNT, YYREEE (reference sequence). Trimming removed 4 bases from V and 9 bases from J; junction bases left unmatched: 6. The CDR3 length is 15 residues.

The chain is built from TRBV6-5 and TRBJ1-2, with D maybe TRBD1 (6 bases). CDR1 MNHEY and CDR2 SVGAGI come from the germline V gene. Trimming removed 2 bases at V and 8 bases at J, with 12 bases between. The CDR3 consists of 13 residues. CDR3 residues: CASSYLQGAGYTF. CDR3 in DNA: TGTGCCAGCAGTTACCTACAGGGCGCGGGCTACACCTTC.

The gene calls are TRBV6-5 and TRBJ1-6, with a tentative D call TRBD1 (5 bases). This CDR3 region has 15 residues. The V end lost 0 bases, the J end lost 6 bases, and 9 bases lay between the germline ends. Germline CDR1 is MNHEY and CDR2 is SVGAGI. This CDR3 reads CASSYSSGLNSPLHF. The CDR3 DNA sequence: TGTGCCAGCAGTTACTCGTCAGGGCTTAATTCACCCCTCCACTTT.

In this sample, this clone turned up once. This chain connects TRBV18 to TRBJ1-2; D not resolved. Trimming pared 3 bases from V and 8 bases from J, leaving 10 bases between. CDR1 KGHSH and CDR2 LQKENI come from the germline V gene. This CDR3 comprises 12 residues. CDR3 residues: CASSPGPGGYTF. The DNA for the CDR3 is TGTGCCAGCTCACCCGGCCCGGGAGGCTACACCTTC.

CDR3 sequence reads: CASSAKGWTEAFF. The CDR3 DNA follows: TGTGCCAGCAGTGCGAAGGGGTGGACTGAAGCTTTCTTT. The chain uses TRBV27 and TRBJ1-1, with D maybe TRBD1 (5 bases). CDR1 is MNHEY, CDR2 SMNVEV, per germline (reference sequence). CDR3 length: 13 amino acids. Trimming shortened V by 5 bases and J by 5 bases, and 12 bases separated the two germline ends.

The genes are TRBV27 and TRBJ2-5, with D maybe TRBD2 (5 bases). This CDR3 has 13 residues. The germline CDR1 and CDR2 sequences are MNHEY and SMNVEV (reference sequence). Trimming took 4 bases from V and 6 from J, leaving 12 bases between them. For the CDR3, the DNA is TGTGCCAGCAGTTATCGGGGTGTCCAGACCCAGTACTTC. It encodes CASSYRGVQTQYF.

J is TRBJ2-5 and V is TRBV6-6, with D perhaps matching TRBD2 (6 bases). Trimming stripped 3 bases from V and 7 bases from J, with 12 bases between. This CDR3 is 13 amino acids long. The germline gives CDR1 MNHNY, CDR2 SVGAGI (reference sequence). CDR3 protein: CASSYGGPGTQYF. DNA of the CDR3: TGTGCCAGCAGTTATGGAGGGCCGGGGACCCAGTACTTC.

The chain recombines TRBV2 with TRBJ1-6; TRBD1 might be the D (5 bases). The V end was cut by 2 bases, the J end by 11 bases, with 19 bases between. In germline, CDR1 is SNHLY, CDR2 FYNNEI. The CDR3 contains 16 residues. CDR3 loop: CASSEHDSGYMTPLHF. The CDR3 DNA sequence: TGTGCCAGCAGTGAACACGACAGCGGGTACATGACACCCCTCCACTTT.

This chain joins TRBV25-1 and TRBJ2-2; D is unclear. CDR1 and CDR2 from the germline V gene are MGHDK and SYGVNS. Trimming took off 6 bases at V and 4 bases at J, with 12 bases between the two ends. The CDR3 covers 14 residues. The CDR3 region has the DNA TGTGCCAGCAGCATAGTGGGCAGCACCGGGGAGCTGTTTTTT. It translates to CASSIVGSTGELFF.

The chain recombines TRBV7-3 with TRBJ2-7, with 13 bases matching TRBD2. Germline CDR1 and CDR2: SGHTA and FQGTGA. V lost 5 bases, J lost 7 bases, and 8 bases stayed unmatched. The CDR3 is made up of 15 amino acids. DNA of the CDR3: TGTGCCAGCAGCAAGGGACTAGCGGGACCCGGTGAGCAGTACTTC. Translated, it gives CASSKGLAGPGEQYF.

This rearrangement joins TRBV10-3 to TRBJ2-1; TRBD2 agrees at 9 bases. Germline trimming cut 6 bases from V and 4 bases from J; bases unmatched to any gene: 4. The CDR3 runs 14 residues. In germline, CDR1 is ENHRY, CDR2 SYGVKD. Here the CDR3 reads CAISPTSGYNEQFF. The CDR3 DNA follows: TGTGCCATCAGCCCGACTAGCGGATACAATGAGCAGTTCTTC.

The V gene is TRBV18, the J gene TRBJ2-3; TRBD1 matches 7 bases. This CDR3 region has 15 residues. In germline, CDR1 is KGHSH, CDR2 LQKENI. V dropped 5 bases and J dropped 1; count of bases not matched to a gene: 6. In nucleotides, the CDR3 is TGTGCCAGCTCAATCGACAGGGACCGCACAGATACGCAGTATTTT. It encodes CASSIDRDRTDTQYF.

This rearrangement joins TRBV5-1 to TRBJ2-2, with 7 bases lining up with TRBD1. Germline V gene lookup returns CDR1 SGHRS and CDR2 YFSETQ. The length of the CDR3 is 14 residues. Germline trimming cut 4 bases from V and 6 bases from J; bases unmatched to any gene: 6. Here the CDR3 DNA reads TGCGCCAGCAGCCGCACAGGGGTAGCCGGGGAGCTGTTTTTT. Its protein product is CASSRTGVAGELFF.

V usage is TRBV10-3 and J usage is TRBJ2-5; 12 bases map to TRBD2. CDR1 ENHRY and CDR2 SYGVKD come from the germline V gene. There are 14 residues in the CDR3. The V segment lost 6 bases and the J segment 5 bases; nucleotides outside the gene matches: 4. In DNA, the CDR3 is TGTGCCATCAGCCCGACTAGCGGGGGTGAGACCCAGTACTTC. The encoded protein is CAISPTSGGETQYF.

With respect to this clone: Other DNA sequences in the sample encode the same CDR3. The chain links TRBV20-1 to TRBJ2-7; D remains ambiguous. Germline CDR1 reads DFQATT; CDR2 reads SNEGSKA (reference sequence). There are 11 residues in the CDR3. With 2 bases removed from V and 1 base from J, the gap between germline ends came to 3 bases. CDR3 amino acids: CSARTSYEQYF. The CDR3 DNA is TGCAGTGCTAGAACTTCCTACGAGCAGTACTTC.

The chain combines TRBV18 with TRBJ2-5, with D possibly being TRBD1 (6 bases). Germline V gene sequence: CDR1 KGHSH, CDR2 LQKENI. This CDR3 contains 15 residues. The germline V and J ends were trimmed by 1 base and 4 bases, with 13 bases remaining between them. CDR3 sequence: CASSPRQGRGETQYF. CDR3 nucleotides: TGTGCCAGCTCACCACGGCAGGGGCGCGGAGAGACCCAGTACTTC.

A word on this clone: The same CDR3 also results from other DNA sequences found in this sample. This chain joins TRBV7-9 and TRBJ2-3; D gene uncertain. There are 11 residues in the CDR3. V was shortened by 2 bases and J by 3 bases, with 0 bases between the two germline ends. CDR1 and CDR2 (germline): SEHNR, FQNEAQ (reference sequence). The CDR3 sequence is CASSLTDTQYF. CDR3 sequence (DNA): TGTGCCAGCAGCTTAACAGATACGCAGTATTTT.

V usage is TRBV2 and J usage is TRBJ1-1; a possible D gene is TRBD1 (5 bases). Germline V gene data show CDR1 as SNHLY and CDR2 as FYNNEI. CDR3 size: 14 residues. V was pared by 5 bases and J by 0 bases, with 10 bases between. The chain's CDR3 is CASSRQPLNTEAFF. The CDR3 nucleotides are TGTGCCAGCAGTAGACAGCCACTGAACACTGAAGCTTTCTTT. The full variable domain, in which reference TRBV2 and TRBJ1-1 provide the parts outside the CDR3, is EPEVTQTPSHQVTQMGQEVILRCVPISNHLYFYWYRQILGQKVEFLVSFYNNEISEKSEIFDDQFSVERPDGSNFTLKIRSTKLEDSAMYFCASSRQPLNTEAFFGQGTRLTVV.

This chain links TRBV11-3 with TRBJ2-5, with D perhaps TRBD1 (5 bases). Germline CDR1 and CDR2: SGHNT and YENEEA. Trimming shortened V by 1 base and J by 5 bases, and 8 bases separated the two germline ends. The CDR3 runs 13 residues. The CDR3 region is CASSLGQGETQYF. The CDR3, as DNA: TGTGCCAGCAGCTTAGGCCAGGGTGAGACCCAGTACTTC.